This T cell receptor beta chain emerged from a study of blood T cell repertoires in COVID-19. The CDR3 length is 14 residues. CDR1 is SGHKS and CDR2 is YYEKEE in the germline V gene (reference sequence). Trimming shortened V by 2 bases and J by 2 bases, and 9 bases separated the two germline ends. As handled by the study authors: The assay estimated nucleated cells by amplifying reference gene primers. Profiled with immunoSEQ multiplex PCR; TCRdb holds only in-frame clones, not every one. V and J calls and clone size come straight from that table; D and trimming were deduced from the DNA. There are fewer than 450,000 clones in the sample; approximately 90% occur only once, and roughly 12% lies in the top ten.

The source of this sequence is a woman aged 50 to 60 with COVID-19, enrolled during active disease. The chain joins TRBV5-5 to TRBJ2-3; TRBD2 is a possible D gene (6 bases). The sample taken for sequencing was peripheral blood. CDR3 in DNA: TGTGCCAGCAGCTTTCTAGCGACCACAGATACGCAGTATTTT. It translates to CASSFLATTDTQYF.